This T cell receptor beta chain was observed in a study of T cell responses to AZD1222 COVID-19 vaccine. The study, taken as a whole, reports: Targets within unmutated variant regions were reportedly found for nearly half of spike-specific TCRs.

Using immunoSEQ multiplex PCR, the repertoire was profiled, and TCRdb retains in-frame clones only, with some absent. The sample holds about 140,000 clones, around 90% seen once. Germline V lookup: CDR1 SGDLS, CDR2 YYNGEE. V was clipped by 4 bases and J by 0 bases, with 5 bases between them. CDR3 length: 13 residues. About this clone itself: Its antigen is currently unknown.

The chain employs TRBV9 and TRBJ1-5; D unclear. The TCR comes from an adult in good health. Sequenced material: peripheral blood, taken on day 0 of AZD1222 vaccination. CDR3 DNA sequence: TGTGCCAGCAGCCCCACTAGCAATCAGCCCCAGCATTTT. Amino acids: CASSPTSNQPQHF.